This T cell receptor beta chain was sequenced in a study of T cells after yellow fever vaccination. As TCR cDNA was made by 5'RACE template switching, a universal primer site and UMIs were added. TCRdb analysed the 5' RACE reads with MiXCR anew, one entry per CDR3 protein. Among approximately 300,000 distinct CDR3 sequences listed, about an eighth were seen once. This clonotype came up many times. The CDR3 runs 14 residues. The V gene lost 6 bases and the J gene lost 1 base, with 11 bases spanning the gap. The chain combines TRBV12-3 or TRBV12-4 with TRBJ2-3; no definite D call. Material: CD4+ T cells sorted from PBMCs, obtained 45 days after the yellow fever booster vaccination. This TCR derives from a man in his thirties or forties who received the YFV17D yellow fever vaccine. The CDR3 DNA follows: TGTGCCAGCAGCCGCACGGGTGGCACAGATACGCAGTATTTT. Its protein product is CASSRTGGTDTQYF.